This T cell receptor beta chain was identified during a study of blood T cell repertoires in COVID-19. As for the study in general: The study drew acute and convalescent COVID-19 samples from the United States, Italy and Spain. PBMCs, B-cell-depleted T cells, or T cells provided the cDNA or gDNA that made up the material.

Followed longitudinally, the Seattle patients had been enrolled during active infection. The sample holds one count of this clone. The table came from immunoSEQ multiplex PCR; TCRdb's copy has only in-frame clones and leaves some out. The data hold around 92,000 clones, with about 74% observed a single time. The sample consisted of peripheral blood. This TCR was recovered from a man between 65 and 79 years old with COVID-19, enrolled during active disease.

CDR3 in DNA: TGCGCCAGCAGCCAAGACCCGGGGACCGGGGAGCTGTTTTTT. Translation: CASSQDPGTGELFF. The V gene is TRBV4-3, the J gene TRBJ2-2, with a possible D match to TRBD2 (5 bases). Germline V CDR1 and CDR2: LGHNA, YSLEER. The CDR3 extends over 14 amino acids. The V end lost 0 bases, the J end lost 5 bases, and 7 bases lay between the germline ends.